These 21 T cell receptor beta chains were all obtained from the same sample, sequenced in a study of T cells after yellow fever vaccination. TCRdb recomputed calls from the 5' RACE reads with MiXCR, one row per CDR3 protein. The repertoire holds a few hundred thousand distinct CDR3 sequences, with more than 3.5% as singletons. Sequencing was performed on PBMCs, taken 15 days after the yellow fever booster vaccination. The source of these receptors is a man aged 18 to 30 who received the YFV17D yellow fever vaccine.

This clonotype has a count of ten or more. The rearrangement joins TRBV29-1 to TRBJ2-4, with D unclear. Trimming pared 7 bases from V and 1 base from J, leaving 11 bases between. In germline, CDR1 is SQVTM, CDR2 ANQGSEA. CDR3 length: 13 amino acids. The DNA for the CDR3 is TGCAGCGGTCGTGACACGGCCAAAAACATTCAGTACTTC. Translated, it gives CSGRDTAKNIQYF. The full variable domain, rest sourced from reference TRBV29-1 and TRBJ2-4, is SAVISQKPSRDICQRGTSLTIQCQVDSQVTMMFWYRQQPGQSLTLIATANQGSEATYESGFVIDKFPISRPNLTFSTLTVSNMSPEDSSIYLCSGRDTAKNIQYFGAGTRLSVL.

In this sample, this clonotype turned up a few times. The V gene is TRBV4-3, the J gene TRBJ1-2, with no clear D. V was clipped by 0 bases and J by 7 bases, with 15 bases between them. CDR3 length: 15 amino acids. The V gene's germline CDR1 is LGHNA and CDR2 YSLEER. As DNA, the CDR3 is TGCGCCAGCAGCCAAGAGCGGGATTGGAGATCTGGCTACACCTTC. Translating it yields CASSQERDWRSGYTF.

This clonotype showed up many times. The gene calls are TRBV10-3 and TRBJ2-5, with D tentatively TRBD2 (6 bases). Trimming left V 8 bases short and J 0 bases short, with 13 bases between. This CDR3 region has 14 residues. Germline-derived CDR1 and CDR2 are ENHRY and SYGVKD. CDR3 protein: CAIRAPGDQETQYF. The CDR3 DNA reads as TGTGCCATCCGCGCCCCGGGGGACCAAGAGACCCAGTACTTC.

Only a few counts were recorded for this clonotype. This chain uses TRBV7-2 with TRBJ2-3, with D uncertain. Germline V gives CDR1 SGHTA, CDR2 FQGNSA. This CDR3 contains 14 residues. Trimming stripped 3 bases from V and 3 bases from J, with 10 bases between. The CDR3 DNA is TGTGCCAGCAGCTTCCTAGTCAGTACAGATACGCAGTATTTT. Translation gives CASSFLVSTDTQYF.

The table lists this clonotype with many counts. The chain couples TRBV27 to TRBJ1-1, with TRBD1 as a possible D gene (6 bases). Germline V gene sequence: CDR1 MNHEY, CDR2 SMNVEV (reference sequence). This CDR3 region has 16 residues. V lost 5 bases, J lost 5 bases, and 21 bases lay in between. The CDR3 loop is CASSLDLGGRFTEAFF. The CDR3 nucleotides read TGTGCCAGCAGTCTAGATCTTGGGGGGCGTTTTACTGAAGCTTTCTTT.

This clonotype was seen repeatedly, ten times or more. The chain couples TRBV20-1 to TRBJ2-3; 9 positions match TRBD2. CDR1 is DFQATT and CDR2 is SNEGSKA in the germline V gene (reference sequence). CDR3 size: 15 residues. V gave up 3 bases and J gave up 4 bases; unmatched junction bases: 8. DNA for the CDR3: TGCAGTGCTAGTGGAGCTAGCGGGGCTGCAGATACGCAGTATTTT. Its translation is CSASGASGAADTQYF.

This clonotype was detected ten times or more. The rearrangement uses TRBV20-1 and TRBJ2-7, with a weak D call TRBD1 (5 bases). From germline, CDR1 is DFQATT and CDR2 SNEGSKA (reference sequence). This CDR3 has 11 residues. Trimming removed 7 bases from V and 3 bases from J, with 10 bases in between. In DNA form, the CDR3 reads TGCAGTGTCTCAGGGAACTACGAGCAGTACTTC. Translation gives CSVSGNYEQYF.

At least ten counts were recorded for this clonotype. The CDR3 protein is CASRAEKNTEAFF. CDR3 coding DNA: TGCGCCAGCAGAGCGGAGAAGAACACTGAAGCTTTCTTT. The chain is built from TRBV5-1 and TRBJ1-1; D gene uncertain. V was shortened by 5 bases and J by 1 base, with 9 bases between the two germline ends. This CDR3 has 13 amino acids. Germline V CDR1 and CDR2: SGHRS, YFSETQ.

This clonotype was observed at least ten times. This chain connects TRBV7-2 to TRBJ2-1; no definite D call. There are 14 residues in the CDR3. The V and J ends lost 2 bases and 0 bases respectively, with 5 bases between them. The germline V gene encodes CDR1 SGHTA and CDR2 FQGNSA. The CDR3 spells CASSLLGSYNEQFF. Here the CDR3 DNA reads TGTGCCAGCAGCTTATTGGGCTCCTACAATGAGCAGTTCTTC. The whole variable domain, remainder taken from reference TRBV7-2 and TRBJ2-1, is GAGVSQSPSNKVTEKGKDVELRCDPISGHTALYWYRQSLGQGLEFLIYFQGNSAPDKSGLPSDRFSAERTGGSVSTLTIQRTQQEDSAVYLCASSLLGSYNEQFFGPGTRLTVL.

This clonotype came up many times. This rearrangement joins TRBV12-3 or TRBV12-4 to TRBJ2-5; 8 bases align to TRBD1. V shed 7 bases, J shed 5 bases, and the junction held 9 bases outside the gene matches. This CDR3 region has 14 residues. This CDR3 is CASTRTGFGETQYF. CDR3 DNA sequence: TGTGCCAGCACCCGGACAGGGTTTGGTGAGACCCAGTACTTC.

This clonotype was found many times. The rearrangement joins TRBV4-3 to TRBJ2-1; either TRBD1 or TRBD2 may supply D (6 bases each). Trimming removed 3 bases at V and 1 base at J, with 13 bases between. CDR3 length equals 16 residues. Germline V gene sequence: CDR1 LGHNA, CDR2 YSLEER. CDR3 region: CASSHQRGESYNEQFF. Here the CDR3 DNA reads TGCGCCAGCAGCCATCAAAGGGGGGAGTCCTACAATGAGCAGTTCTTC.

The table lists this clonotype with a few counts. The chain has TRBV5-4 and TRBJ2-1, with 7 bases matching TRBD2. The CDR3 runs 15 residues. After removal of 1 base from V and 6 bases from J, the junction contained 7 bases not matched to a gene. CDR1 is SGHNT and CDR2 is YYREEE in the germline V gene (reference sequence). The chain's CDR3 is CASSLPSGVINEQFF. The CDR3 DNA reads TGTGCCAGCAGCTTGCCCAGCGGGGTGATCAATGAGCAGTTCTTC.

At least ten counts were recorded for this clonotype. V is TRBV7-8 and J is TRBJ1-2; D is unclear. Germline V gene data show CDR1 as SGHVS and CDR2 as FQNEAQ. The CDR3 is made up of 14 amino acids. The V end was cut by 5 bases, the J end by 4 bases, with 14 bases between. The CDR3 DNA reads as TGTGCCAGCAGCCTGTCGCTGGGCGGCTATGGCTACACCTTC. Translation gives CASSLSLGGYGYTF.

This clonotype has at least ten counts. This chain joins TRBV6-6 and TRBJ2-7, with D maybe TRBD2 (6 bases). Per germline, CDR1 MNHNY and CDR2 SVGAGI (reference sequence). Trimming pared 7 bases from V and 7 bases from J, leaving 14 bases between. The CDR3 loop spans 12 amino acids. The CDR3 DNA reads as TGTGCCAGCACCCCGACTAGACAAGAGCAGTACTTC. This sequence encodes CASTPTRQEQYF.

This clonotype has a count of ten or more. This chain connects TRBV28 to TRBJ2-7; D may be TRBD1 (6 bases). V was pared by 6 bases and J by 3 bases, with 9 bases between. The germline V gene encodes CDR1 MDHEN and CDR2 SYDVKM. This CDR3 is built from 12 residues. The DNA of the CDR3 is TGTGCCAGCAGAACAGGGTTCTACGAGCAGTACGTC. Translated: CASRTGFYEQYV.

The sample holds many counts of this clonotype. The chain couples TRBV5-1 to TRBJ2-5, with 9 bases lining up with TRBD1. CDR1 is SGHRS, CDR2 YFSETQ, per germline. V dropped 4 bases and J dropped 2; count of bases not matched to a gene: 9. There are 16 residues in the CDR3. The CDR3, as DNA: TGCGCCAGCAGCGCCCCCCGGGACAGGGATCAAGAGACCCAGTACTTC. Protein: CASSAPRDRDQETQYF.

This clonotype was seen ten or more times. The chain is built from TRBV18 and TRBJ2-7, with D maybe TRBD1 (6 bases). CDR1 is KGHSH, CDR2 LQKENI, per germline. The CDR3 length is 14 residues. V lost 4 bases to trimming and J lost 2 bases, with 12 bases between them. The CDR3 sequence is CASSQGRDTYEQYF. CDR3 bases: TGTGCCAGCTCACAAGGCCGGGACACCTACGAGCAGTACTTC.

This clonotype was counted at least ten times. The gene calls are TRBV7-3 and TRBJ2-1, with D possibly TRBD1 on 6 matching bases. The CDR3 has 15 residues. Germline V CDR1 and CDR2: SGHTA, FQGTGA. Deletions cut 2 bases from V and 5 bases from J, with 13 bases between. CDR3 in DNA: TGTGCCAGCAGCTTAGGCCCCGACAGGAACAATGAGCAGTTCTTC. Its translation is CASSLGPDRNNEQFF.

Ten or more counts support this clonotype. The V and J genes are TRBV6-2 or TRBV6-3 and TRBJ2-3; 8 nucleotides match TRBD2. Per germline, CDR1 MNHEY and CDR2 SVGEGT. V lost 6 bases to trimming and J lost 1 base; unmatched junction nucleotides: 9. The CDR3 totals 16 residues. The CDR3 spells CASRTLAGRGTDTQYF. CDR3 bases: TGTGCCAGCAGGACATTAGCGGGGAGGGGCACAGATACGCAGTATTTT.

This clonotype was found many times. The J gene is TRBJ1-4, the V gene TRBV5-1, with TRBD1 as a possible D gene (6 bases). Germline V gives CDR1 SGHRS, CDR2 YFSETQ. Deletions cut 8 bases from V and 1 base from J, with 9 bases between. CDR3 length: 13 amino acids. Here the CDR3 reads CASSGETNEKLFF. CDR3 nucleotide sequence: TGCGCCAGTTCAGGGGAAACTAATGAAAAACTGTTTTTT. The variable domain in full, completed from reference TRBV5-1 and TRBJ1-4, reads KAGVTQTPRYLIKTRGQQVTLSCSPISGHRSVSWYQQTPGQGLQFLFEYFSETQRNKGNFPGRFSGRQFSNSRSEMNVSTLELGDSALYLCASSGETNEKLFFGSGTQLSVL.

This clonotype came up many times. The CDR3 sequence is CASTPGDRGYTGELFF. CDR3 sequence (DNA): TGTGCCAGCACTCCTGGGGACAGGGGGTACACCGGGGAGCTGTTTTTT. The V gene is TRBV7-2, the J gene TRBJ2-2, with 11 bases fitting TRBD1. Germline CDR1 and CDR2: SGHTA and FQGNSA. V dropped 7 bases and J dropped 3; count of bases not matched to a gene: 7. This CDR3 spans 16 amino acids.